Listed here are 22 T cell receptor beta chains from one sample, sequenced in a study of T cells in women clearing cervical HPV infection. Sequenced by immunoSEQ multiplex PCR; TCRdb stores in-frame clones only, minus some. Its listing shows about 15,000 clones. Sequenced material: blood buffy coat. The receptors were gathered from a woman between 18 and 75 years old with a cervical HPV16 infection that either progressed to CIN3+ or cleared (not recorded which).

About this clone: The sequenced fragment ends 3 residues before the CDR3 boundary, so the rest is inferred from the germline J gene. This sequence joins TRBV3-1 (or the pseudogene TRBV3-2) and TRBJ2-3, with 7 bases lining up with TRBD2. The CDR3 has 16 residues. Looked up from germline, CDR1 is LGHDT and CDR2 is YNNKEL (reference sequence). V shed 1 base and J 1 base; nucleotides not matched to a gene: 5. Partial CDR3 DNA: TGTGCCAGCAGCCAAGTAGCAGCGGGACGCACAGATACG. It encodes CASSQVAAGRTDT. In full, the CDR3 is CASSQVAAGRTDTQYF.

To note about this clone: The read comes to an end 3 residues before the CDR3 does, leaving the germline J gene to fill in the end. V usage is TRBV19 and J usage is TRBJ2-4, with 9 nucleotides matching TRBD1. The CDR3 totals 13 residues. CDR1 and CDR2 from the germline V gene are LNHDA and SQIVND (reference sequence). CDR3 DNA, as far as it was read: TGTGCCAGTGAGGTAACAGGGGGCGCCGGT. It codes for CASEVTGGAG. The CDR3 as a whole reads CASEVTGGAGQYF.

Comment on this clone: The CDR3 goes on 3 residues after the read ends, and that part is filled in from the germline J gene. Different DNA sequences within this sample yield the same CDR3. This sequence joins TRBV5-1 and TRBJ2-3, with a weak D call TRBD2 (5 bases). This CDR3 has 14 amino acids. V shed 5 bases and J shed 0 bases, with 10 bases lying between them. Germline CDR1 reads SGHRS; CDR2 reads YFSETQ. The CDR3 loop is CASRSGSSTDTQYF. The DNA read from the CDR3 is TGCGCCAGCAGGAGCGGAAGTAGCACAGATACG.

A note on this clone: The read ends 3 residues shy of where the CDR3 ends; the end is completed using the germline J gene. J is TRBJ2-2 and V is TRBV29-1; 8 nucleotides align to TRBD1. This CDR3 contains 15 residues. CDR1 is SQVTM and CDR2 is ANQGSEA in the germline V gene. The V gene end was trimmed by 6 bases and the J gene end by 4 bases; junction bases not matched to a gene: 10. CDR3 sequence reads: CSVQLIDRGTGELFF. The sequenced part of the CDR3 DNA is TGCAGCGTCCAACTCATCGACAGGGGCACCGGGGAG.

CDR3 amino acids: CASSLDNLPLFF. CDR3 DNA, as far as it was read: TGTGCCAGCAGCTTGGACAATTTACCG. The V call is TRBV5-4, the J call TRBJ2-2; D unresolved. The CDR3 end lies 3 residues beyond the end of the read and is filled in from the germline J gene. The CDR3 loop spans 12 amino acids. From germline, CDR1 is SGHNT and CDR2 YYREEE (reference sequence).

As concerns this clone: The observed sequence ends 3 residues before the CDR3 terminus, with the missing tail filled in from the germline J gene. V is TRBV23-1 and J is TRBJ2-1; D is perhaps TRBD1 (5 bases). TRBV23-1 is an ORF, with its function uncertain. Trimming stripped 0 bases from V and 3 bases from J, with 9 bases between. The CDR3 covers 15 residues. The CDR3 sequence: CASSQSRRDYNEQFF. The covered CDR3 bases are TGCGCCAGCAGTCAATCGCGCAGGGACTACAATGAG.

A note on this clone: The read gets to within 3 residues of the CDR3 end, and the germline J gene fills in the rest. The V and J genes are TRBV20-1 and TRBJ1-3, with TRBD1 matching 7 bases. CDR1 is DFQATT, CDR2 SNEGSKA, per germline (reference sequence). The CDR3 has 14 amino acids. The ends lost 3 bases at V and 4 bases at J; junction bases unmatched: 6. The CDR3 bases that were read are TGCAGTGCTAGGCTAGGGACAGTAGGAAACACC. This codes for CSARLGTVGNT. The whole CDR3 protein is CSARLGTVGNTIYF.

With respect to this clone: The read ends 3 residues before the CDR3 terminus; that terminus is restored from the germline J gene. This chain uses TRBV5-1 with TRBJ2-3, with D possibly being TRBD1 (6 bases). Germline CDR1 reads SGHRS; CDR2 reads YFSETQ. The CDR3 consists of 15 residues. This CDR3 reads CASSQTSGGNQPQYF. Partial CDR3 DNA: TGCGCCAGCAGCCAGACGTCTGGGGGCAATCAGCCG.

Details on this clone: The read ends 3 residues shy of where the CDR3 ends; the end is completed using the germline J gene. This chain links TRBV19 with TRBJ2-1, with D tentatively TRBD1 (6 bases). CDR1 LNHDA and CDR2 SQIVND come from the germline V gene (reference sequence). The CDR3 consists of 16 residues. The V end lost 6 bases, the J end lost 6 bases, and 21 bases lay between the germline ends. The CDR3 loop is CASRTSSTGFFNEQFF. CDR3 DNA, as far as it was read: TGTGCCAGTAGAACCTCATCGACAGGTTTCTTCAATGAG.

About this clone itself: From the germline J gene comes the end of the CDR3, since the read stops 3 residues before it. The V gene is TRBV7-9, the J gene TRBJ2-7; D may be TRBD2 (5 bases). The CDR3 sequence is 14 residues long. V gave up 3 bases and J gave up 2 bases, with 11 bases separating them. Germline values: CDR1 SEHNR, CDR2 FQNEAQ (reference sequence). CDR3 bases read: TGTGCCAGCAGCTTGGCGGGTTTAGCCTACGAG. It specifies CASSLAGLAYE. The complete CDR3 sequence is CASSLAGLAYEQYF. The full variable domain, its missing parts supplied by reference TRBV7-9 and TRBJ2-7, is DTGVSQNPRHKITKRGQNVTFRCDPISEHNRLYWYRQTLGQGPEFLTYFQNEAQLEKSRLLSDRFSAERPKGSFSTLEIQRTEQGDSAMYLCASSLAGLAYEQYFGPGTRLTVT.

As to this clone: The CDR3 goes on 3 residues after the read ends, and that part is filled in from the germline J gene. This sequence joins TRBV20-1 and TRBJ1-1; 9 bases match TRBD1. V dropped 3 bases and J dropped 1; count of bases not matched to a gene: 3. Germline V lookup: CDR1 DFQATT, CDR2 SNEGSKA (reference sequence). The CDR3 loop spans 14 amino acids. The CDR3 DNA, read in part, is TGCAGTGCTAGGGACAGGGGCCGGAACACTGAA. Its protein product is CSARDRGRNTE. The full CDR3 is CSARDRGRNTEAFF.

Turning to this clone: The read ends 3 residues early relative to the CDR3; the germline J gene fills the gap. The V call is TRBV27, the J call TRBJ2-4; 10 nucleotides agree with TRBD2. The CDR3 is 17 amino acids. Germline V gene lookup returns CDR1 MNHEY and CDR2 SMNVEV (reference sequence). The J segment lost 1 base and the V segment lost 6 bases, leaving 9 bases of the junction unmatched. CDR3 amino acids: CASRELAGGLAKNIQYF. The sequenced CDR3 bases are TGTGCCAGCAGGGAGTTAGCGGGGGGACTCGCCAAAAACATT.

As regards this clone: The CDR3 extends 3 residues past the end of the read, so its final part is completed from the germline J gene. This sequence joins TRBV12-5 and TRBJ2-1, with no clear D. Germline V lookup: CDR1 LGHNT, CDR2 FRNRAP. This CDR3 comprises 13 residues. V was cut by 0 bases and J by 9 bases, with 9 bases left in between. Incomplete CDR3 DNA: TGTGCTAGTGGTTTGGTACGGTCGATTGAG. Translated, it gives CASGLVRSIE. The complete CDR3 reads CASGLVRSIEQFF.

Partial CDR3 DNA: TGCAGTGCTACCCGGGACACAATCTCCTACGAG. Translation: CSATRDTISYE. The CDR3 reads in full as CSATRDTISYEQYF. The V gene is TRBV20-1, the J gene TRBJ2-7; the D gene is possibly TRBD1 (6 bases). The sequenced fragment ends 3 residues before the CDR3 boundary, so the rest is inferred from the germline J gene. V shed 4 bases and J shed 0 bases, with 13 bases lying between them. CDR1 is DFQATT and CDR2 is SNEGSKA in the germline V gene (reference sequence). The CDR3 consists of 14 residues.

Remarks on this clone: The junction differs from germline at one of its ends, possibly a read error. The read halts 3 residues ahead of the CDR3 end, with the missing end drawn from the germline J gene. Other DNA sequences in this sample translate to the same CDR3. The chain links TRBV18 to TRBJ1-3; TRBD1 might be the D (6 bases). Germline V CDR1 and CDR2: KGHSH, LQKENI. The CDR3 sequence is 14 residues long. The CDR3 reads CASSLGQSGNTIYF. CDR3 DNA, as far as it was read: TGTGCCAGCTCACTCGGACAGTCTGGAAACACG.

The CDR3 sequence is CSARDPGGGGELFF. Incomplete CDR3 DNA: TGCAGTGCTAGAGATCCCGGGGGAGGGGGGGAG. V gene TRBV20-1 combines with J gene TRBJ2-2; TRBD2 aligns across 7 bases. Sequencing ends 3 residues short of the CDR3 end; the germline J gene provides the rest. With 0 bases clipped from V and 8 bases from J, the junction kept 6 bases outside the gene matches. This CDR3 comprises 14 residues. Germline CDR1 DFQATT, CDR2 SNEGSKA (reference sequence).

Note on this clone: The CDR3 goes on 3 residues after the read ends, and that part is filled in from the germline J gene. The chain uses TRBV16 and TRBJ2-5; D is perhaps TRBD1 (5 bases). This CDR3 has 15 amino acids. Trimming stripped 0 bases from V and 2 bases from J, with 10 bases between. Germline V gene data show CDR1 as KGHSY and CDR2 as FQNENV. The CDR3 sequence: CASSQSGQGQETQYF. Incomplete CDR3 DNA: TGTGCCAGCAGCCAATCGGGGCAGGGACAAGAGACC.

In regard to this clone: Read sequence stops 3 residues before the CDR3 end, and the germline J gene provides the missing end. This chain uses TRBV19 with TRBJ2-3; the D gene is possibly TRBD2 (6 bases). The length of the CDR3 is 13 residues. Germline values: CDR1 LNHDA, CDR2 SQIVND (reference sequence). CDR3 protein: CASRRGWGQPQYF. The part of the CDR3 DNA that was read is TGTGCCAGTAGGCGGGGCTGGGGTCAGCCG.

Concerning this clone: The read halts 3 residues ahead of the CDR3 end, with the missing end drawn from the germline J gene. The gene calls are TRBV20-1 and TRBJ2-3; TRBD1 might be the D (6 bases). CDR1 and CDR2 (germline): DFQATT, SNEGSKA (reference sequence). V was trimmed by 5 bases and J by 3 bases, leaving 21 bases between them. CDR3 size: 16 residues. The CDR3 sequence is CSAPRVTGWGTDTQYF. CDR3 bases read: TGCAGTGCTCCACGAGTTACAGGGTGGGGAACAGATACG.

Concerning this clone itself: The sequence runs out 3 residues before the end of the CDR3; the remainder is reconstructed from the germline J gene. The gene calls are TRBV20-1 and TRBJ1-6, with D tentatively TRBD1 (5 bases). The CDR3 sequence is 13 residues long. Trimming left V 2 bases short and J 9 bases short, with 11 bases between. From germline, CDR1 is DFQATT and CDR2 SNEGSKA (reference sequence). The DNA read from the CDR3 is TGCAGTGCTAGAACGTCCGGGGGTTCACCC. It is translated as CSARTSGGSP. The full CDR3 reads CSARTSGGSPLHF.

About this clone: The junction does not match germline at one end; this may be a read error. The read ends 3 residues shy of where the CDR3 ends; the end is completed using the germline J gene. Other DNA sequences from this sample encode an identical CDR3 as well. The chain uses TRBV12-5 and TRBJ1-3; a weak D match, TRBD1 (6 bases). CDR1 and CDR2 (germline): LGHNT, FRNRAP. The CDR3 covers 14 residues. The DNA read from the CDR3 is TGTGCTAGTGGTCAGGGGAGTTCTGGAAACACA. Its translation: CASGQGSSGNT. The complete CDR3 reads CASGQGSSGNTIYF.

Considering frequency, this clone is medium-sized (0.01 to 0.1%). The read comes to an end 3 residues before the CDR3 does, leaving the germline J gene to fill in the end. The chain recombines TRBV11-3 with TRBJ1-1; TRBD1 is a possible D gene (5 bases). V shed 8 bases and J shed 5 bases, with 15 bases lying between them. The CDR3 length is 13 residues. Germline values: CDR1 SGHNT, CDR2 YENEEA. CDR3: CASGGWGGTEAFF. The part of the CDR3 DNA that was read is TGTGCCAGCGGAGGTTGGGGGGGGACTGAA.